Included here is one T cell receptor (beta chain) sequence, with context. Its cognate antigen has yet to be identified. No base qualities exist here, and no much larger clone lies one base off it. There are 16 amino acids in the CDR3, from cysteine to phenylalanine inclusive. The retained sequence is limited to the CDR3, 48 bases, with the frame set at the first base. Via the germline V gene (reference sequence), CDR1 is LNHDA and CDR2 SQIVND. V and J are trimmed by 5 bases and 0 bases, and the gene matches miss 6 bases of the junction. Magnetic bead negative selection was used to isolate untouched CD4+ T cells from Ficoll-separated PBMC, with purity averaging almost 98%. Magnetic beads were used to isolate untouched CD4+ T cells from Ficoll-separated PBMC, giving approximately 98% purity with negligible CD8+ contamination. Peripheral blood mononuclear cells came from the buffy coats of a few healthy blood donors. Each of the three donors was CMV seronegative. Genomic DNA was extracted with the DNeasy Blood & Tissue Kit. For each subject, genomic DNA from sorted CD137+CD4+ cells and from pre-culture CD4+ baseline samples underwent TCRB sequencing.

These data come from a study of T cell repertoires and HLA-DP antigens (dated by TCRdb to 2016 to 2019). Concerning the study at large: The study used an in vitro model of CD4+ T cell alloreactivity against allogeneic HLA-DP presented by transduced HeLa cells. On average, approximately 200 ng of DNA went in for sorted CD137+CD4+ samples, versus 1,000 to 1,500 ng for pre-culture CD4+ samples. Compared with self, one alloantigen differed at one amino acid in the peptide-binding groove and the other differed at under 11, modelling structurally similar versus dissimilar alloantigens. Of the three donors, two were male and one was female, and their ages ranged from the 18-to-29 age band up to the 60-to-69 age band. Overall study outcomes, separate from this receptor: Separate analysis of naive and memory CD4+ repertoires was not performed. Sorted CD137+ cells showed similar clonality against both alloantigens, at 0.35 to 0.45, which was much higher than the approximately 0.04 seen in pre-culture samples. An average cumulative frequency of about 36% against one allele and 45% to 65% against the other was found for clones undetected before culture. The study was limited by having just a few donors, by relying on a non-physiological HeLa antigen-presenting system, and by using total CD4+ cells as responders.

TCRB CDR3 regions were amplified with the immunoSEQ multiplex PCR using forward primers for 54 TRBV segments and reverse primers for 13 TRBJ segments. For pre-culture CD4+ samples, sequencing was done at deep resolution with a target of 150,000 to 250,000 T cell genomes. Sequencing of the amplicons on an Illumina HiSeq System generated 87 bp reads spanning the CDR3. The study's processing was this. PCR and sequencing errors in the reads were corrected, and alignment to IMGT reference sequences was used to define CDR3 regions. Synthetic template pools were used to estimate the numbers of templates and unique rearrangements. Clonality was calculated as 1 minus Pielou's evenness. The Daley-Smith estimator was used to estimate richness. Morisita's index was used to measure repertoire overlap. Clones present in cultured samples but not detected in the pre-culture repertoire of the same donor were defined as low-abundance clones. Not all clones reach the TCRdb copy of this immuneACCESS table, which keeps in-frame sequences only. Checked studies attribute under half of the gap to unresolved V genes and leave the rest unexplained. The DNA gave D and trimming, while V, J and clone size come from that table. The sample data list roughly 110,000 clones, and approximately 92% of these were observed just once. 0.27% of the sample comes from the top ten.

The material sequenced was CD4+ T cells from PBMCs. The chain couples TRBV19 to TRBJ2-4; 8 bases in between match TRBD1. The source is a woman under 30 in good health and CMV-seronegative. At the DNA level, the sequence is TGTGCCAGTAGTCGGACAGGGCCTCTAGCCAAAAACATTCAGTACTTC. Its protein reads: CASSRTGPLAKNIQYF.